Each of the 10 T cell receptor beta chains below was sequenced from the same sample in a study of vaccination effects on CD4 cells after COVID-19. Measured with immunoSEQ multiplex PCR; TCRdb has only the in-frame clones, and not every one. The data hold about 41,000 clones, with under 75% observed a single time. What these receptors recognize is not known. Peptide-pool stimulation followed by sequencing identified expanded antigen-specific CD4+ clonotypes in the ViraFEST assay. Culture proceeded for more than 8 days, and CD4+ T cells were then isolated. The vaccine recipients had no prior SARS-CoV-2 infection, with negative nucleocapsid antibodies. The sample in question was CD4+ T cells from PBMCs cultured with HCoV-OC43 spike peptides, obtained before COVID-19 vaccination. The sample's subset: HCoV-OC43 spike overlapping peptide pool stimulation. These receptors were taken from a human donor who received a COVID-19 vaccine.

This rearrangement joins TRBV5-6 to TRBJ1-2; D unclear. The CDR3 covers 16 residues. CDR1 is SGHDT and CDR2 is YYEEEE in the germline V gene. Deletions cut 1 base from V and 2 bases from J, with 15 bases between. CDR3 nucleotide sequence: TGTGCCAGCAGCTTGTTACACGGCCGATCCAACTATGGCTACACCTTC. Residues: CASSLLHGRSNYGYTF.

This chain joins TRBV4-2 and TRBJ1-5; D gene unclear. The CDR3 has 15 amino acids. V lost 0 bases and J 9 bases, leaving 15 bases between the germline ends. CDR1 and CDR2 from the germline V gene are LGHNA and YNFKEQ. CDR3 region: CASSQEARERGPQHF. CDR3 nucleotide sequence: TGTGCCAGCAGCCAAGAGGCCCGGGAACGTGGGCCCCAGCATTTT.

This clone was seen many times. V and J are TRBV5-1 and TRBJ1-6, with 8 bases matching TRBD1. The CDR3 covers 14 residues. Germline-derived CDR1 and CDR2 are SGHRS and YFSETQ. V was clipped by 5 bases and J by 10 bases; unmatched bases: 8. As DNA, the CDR3 is TGCGCCAGCAGATCGACAGGGGCCGAATCACCCCTCCACTTT. This codes for CASRSTGAESPLHF. The full variable domain, rest sourced from reference TRBV5-1 and TRBJ1-6, is KAGVTQTPRYLIKTRGQQVTLSCSPISGHRSVSWYQQTPGQGLQFLFEYFSETQRNKGNFPGRFSGRQFSNSRSEMNVSTLELGDSALYLCASRSTGAESPLHFGNGTRLTVT.

This chain uses TRBV27 with TRBJ2-3, with D possibly being TRBD1 (5 bases). The germline V gene has CDR1 MNHEY and CDR2 SMNVEV (reference sequence). CDR3 length: 15 residues. V was pared by 0 bases and J by 0 bases, with 7 bases between. CDR3 in DNA: TGTGCCAGCAGTTTATCGGGGCTGAGCACAGATACGCAGTATTTT. Translation gives CASSLSGLSTDTQYF.

The chain links TRBV24-1 to TRBJ2-2; unclear D gene. CDR3 length: 15 residues. CDR1 is KGHDR and CDR2 is SFDVKD in the germline V gene. V lost 3 bases to trimming and J lost 6 bases, with 13 bases between them. The CDR3 DNA is TGTGCCACCAGTGATCCTTCCGCGAGATCCGGGGAGCTGTTTTTT. It codes for CATSDPSARSGELFF.

This clone was seen ten or more times. The chain combines TRBV27 with TRBJ2-2, with no clear D. The CDR3 loop spans 12 amino acids. The germline V gene has CDR1 MNHEY and CDR2 SMNVEV (reference sequence). V lost 3 bases and J lost 7, with 6 bases in between. This CDR3 is CASSFRIGELFF. Here the CDR3 DNA reads TGTGCCAGCAGTTTTAGGATCGGGGAGCTGTTTTTT.

The chain carries TRBV30 and TRBJ1-2; maybe TRBD1 (5 bases). This CDR3 has 12 residues. CDR1 and CDR2 from the germline V gene are GTSNPN and SVGIG (reference sequence). Between the trimmed V and J ends, which lost 0 bases and 8 bases, there was a span of 10 bases. The CDR3 DNA sequence: TGTGCCTGGAGTGTGGGGGTAAAAGGCTACACCTTC. This codes for CAWSVGVKGYTF.

This clone was picked up one time. The rearrangement links TRBV19 to TRBJ2-3; TRBD2 matches at 12 bases. Germline CDR1 reads LNHDA; CDR2 reads SQIVND (reference sequence). V shed 3 bases, J shed 4 bases, and the junction held 14 bases outside the gene matches. This CDR3 comprises 19 residues. The CDR3 loop reads CASSMVLAGGLGRSDTQYF. The CDR3 region has the DNA TGTGCCAGTAGTATGGTACTAGCGGGGGGCCTAGGTCGGTCAGATACGCAGTATTTT.

This chain uses TRBV19 with TRBJ2-1; D is possibly TRBD1 (5 bases). The germline V and J ends were trimmed by 3 bases and 12 bases, with 12 bases remaining between them. The length of the CDR3 is 12 residues. Germline assignment: CDR1 LNHDA and CDR2 SQIVND (reference sequence). CDR3 DNA: TGTGCCAGTAGTATTAGCTGGGGCGGGCAGTTCTTC. Encoded protein: CASSISWGGQFF.

The V gene is TRBV7-9, the J gene TRBJ2-3; no clear D gene. The germline gives CDR1 SEHNR, CDR2 FQNEAQ (reference sequence). Trimming cost V 3 bases and J 1 base, with 5 bases left between them. The CDR3 length is 13 residues. In DNA, the CDR3 is TGTGCCAGCAGCTTTAGGGGCACAGATACGCAGTATTTT. It yields the protein CASSFRGTDTQYF.